The T cell receptor (beta chain) described here comes from a study of shared clonotypes between healthy human individuals. V shed 0 bases and J 2 bases; nucleotides not matched to a gene: 4. Germline CDR1 and CDR2: SGHRS and YFSETQ. The CDR3 covers 15 residues. Produced via immunoSEQ multiplex PCR; TCRdb's table is partial and in-frame only. The table has under 200,000 clones, over 85% seen once. The J gene is TRBJ2-5, the V gene TRBV5-1; 7 positions match TRBD1. This clonotype was obtained from a woman aged 25-40 years in good health. Sequenced material: naive CD4+ T cells sorted from blood. The subset denotes: CD45RA+ positively selected. CDR3 in amino acids: CASSLVPDRQETQYF. As DNA, the CDR3 is TGCGCCAGCAGCTTGGTCCCGGACAGGCAAGAGACCCAGTACTTC.